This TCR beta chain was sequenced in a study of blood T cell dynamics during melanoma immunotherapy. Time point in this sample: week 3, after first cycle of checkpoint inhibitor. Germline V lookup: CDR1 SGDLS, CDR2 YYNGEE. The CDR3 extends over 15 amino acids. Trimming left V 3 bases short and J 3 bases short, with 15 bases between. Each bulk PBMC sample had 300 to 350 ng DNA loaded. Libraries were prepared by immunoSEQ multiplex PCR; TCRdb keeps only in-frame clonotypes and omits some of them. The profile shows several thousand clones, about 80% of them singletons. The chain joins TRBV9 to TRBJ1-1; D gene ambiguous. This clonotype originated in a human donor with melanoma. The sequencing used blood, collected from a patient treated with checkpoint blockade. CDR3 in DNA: TGTGCCAGCAGCGCCCAATTCGGGTCGGACACTGAAGCTTTCTTT. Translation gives CASSAQFGSDTEAFF.